Listed below are T cell receptor beta chains from one sample, sequenced in a study of T-cell memory formation after mild COVID-19. TCRdb re-derived calls from the 5' RACE reads in MiXCR, one entry per CDR3 protein. This table has under 600,000 distinct CDR3 sequences, roughly 21% appearing once. Sequencing was performed on PBMCs or a T cell subset sorted from them (not recorded which). The receptors stem from an adult woman who had mild COVID-19 (a few samples of this study predate the infection). Cell type and time point are not known. Each CDR3 is given with its conserved first and last residue. Each record gives: D gene, J gene, clone size, V gene, CDR3 DNA, CDR3 protein. The D gene is left open where the match is weak. Rows give clone size only sometimes, using once, few, many, or a class for an expanded clone.

NA TRBJ1-1 NA TRBV5-1 TGCGCCAGCAGCCCAACGGGACGTAGAGGCGGTGAGGGCTCTGAAGCTTTCTTT CASSPTGRRGGEGSEAFF
NA TRBJ2-5 few TRBV3-1 TGTGCCAGCAGCCGGATGGCGGGGTCGCGAGAGACCCAGTACTTC CASSRMAGSRETQYF
TRBD2 TRBJ2-3 few TRBV9 TGTGCCAGCAGCGACCTACCGGGACTAGCAGGAGATACGCAGTATTTT CASSDLPGLAGDTQYF
NA TRBJ1-1 NA TRBV3-1 TGTGCCAGCAGCCGCACTGAGACAGTGAACACTGAAGCTTTCTTT CASSRTETVNTEAFF
NA TRBJ1-1 few TRBV12-5 TGTGCTAGTGGTTTGGACCCGACAGGATCCATGAACACTGAAGCTTTCTTT CASGLDPTGSMNTEAFF
NA TRBJ1-2 NA TRBV29-1 TGCAGCGTTGATTCGCAGAATACCTATGGCTACACCTTC CSVDSQNTYGYTF
NA TRBJ2-2 few TRBV2 TGTGCCAGCAGTGAACAGGGATCGAACACCGGGGAGCTGTTTTTT CASSEQGSNTGELFF
TRBD1 TRBJ1-5 few TRBV27 TGTGCCAGCAGTTTCCGGGGACAGGGGGATCAGCCCCAGCATTTT CASSFRGQGDQPQHF
TRBD2 TRBJ2-7 once TRBV2 TGTGCCAGCAAACGACTAGCGGGAGGCCGCGAGCAGTACTTC CASKRLAGGREQYF
NA TRBJ2-3 NA TRBV30 TGTGCCTGGAGTGAAGCGGGTAGCACAGATACGCAGTATTTT CAWSEAGSTDTQYF
TRBD2 TRBJ2-2 NA TRBV5-1 TGCGCCAGCAGCTTGACCGAGGTGGGACTAGCGCTCGGGGAGCTGTTTTTT CASSLTEVGLALGELFF
NA TRBJ2-2 few TRBV7-2 TGTGCCAGCAGCCCCAGGGGCTTTGGCACCGGGGAGCTGTTTTTT CASSPRGFGTGELFF
TRBD2 TRBJ2-1 few TRBV20-1 TGCAGTGCTAGAGATCCGGTGACTAGCGGGAACAATGAGCAGTTCTTC CSARDPVTSGNNEQFF
TRBD1 TRBJ1-1 NA TRBV12-3/TRBV12-4 TGTGCCAGCAGTTTAGTACAGGGGCCAAACACTGAAGCTTTCTTT CASSLVQGPNTEAFF
TRBD1 TRBJ2-7 NA TRBV4-2 TGTGCCAGCAGCCATAACAGGGGATCCTACGAGCAGTACTTC CASSHNRGSYEQYF
NA TRBJ2-4 NA TRBV15 TGTGCCACCAGCAGCTCAGGGCTGGAAGATCGCAAAAACATTCAGTACTTC CATSSSGLEDRKNIQYF
NA TRBJ1-2 NA TRBV19 TGTGCCAGTAGTATGACAGACTATGGCTACACCTTC CASSMTDYGYTF
NA TRBJ1-3 NA TRBV29-1 TGCAGCGTTGTGGCGGGGCCGGGAAACACCATATATTTT CSVVAGPGNTIYF
NA TRBJ2-5 NA TRBV6-5 TGTGCCAGCAGTGCGGGACAGCCGTACCAAGCGACCCAGTACTTC CASSAGQPYQATQYF
NA TRBJ1-3 few TRBV7-3 TGTGCCAGCAGCGAGGGGAGCTCTGGAAACACCATATATTTT CASSEGSSGNTIYF
NA TRBJ1-2 NA TRBV2 TGTGCCAGCAGTGAGGCAGGACCCAACTATGGCTACACCTTC CASSEAGPNYGYTF
NA TRBJ1-1 NA TRBV25-1 TGTGCCAGCAGTGACGCAGGACCTGAAGCTTTCTTT CASSDAGPEAFF
TRBD2 TRBJ2-7 NA TRBV9 TGTGCCAGCAGCAGCGGGACTAGCGCCTACGAGCAGTACTTC CASSSGTSAYEQYF
NA TRBJ1-6 NA TRBV7-8 TGTGCCAGCACGGGAAGGTGGAGTAATTCACCCCTCCACTTT CASTGRWSNSPLHF
NA TRBJ1-2 NA TRBV7-9 TGTGCCAGCAGCTTAGTACCGGGGGCGCCTTCCTATGGCTACACCTTC CASSLVPGAPSYGYTF